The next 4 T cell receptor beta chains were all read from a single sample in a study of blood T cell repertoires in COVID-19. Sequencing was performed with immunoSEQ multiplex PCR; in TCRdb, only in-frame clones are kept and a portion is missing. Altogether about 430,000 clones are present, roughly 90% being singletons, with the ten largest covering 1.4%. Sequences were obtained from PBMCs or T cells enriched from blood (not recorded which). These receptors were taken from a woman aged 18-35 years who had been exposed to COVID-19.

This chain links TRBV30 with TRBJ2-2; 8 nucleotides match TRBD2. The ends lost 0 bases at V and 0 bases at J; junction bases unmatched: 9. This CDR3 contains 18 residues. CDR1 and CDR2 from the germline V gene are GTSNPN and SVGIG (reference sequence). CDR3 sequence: CAWSVGRLSGTNTGELFF. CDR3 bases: TGTGCCTGGAGTGTCGGTCGGCTTAGCGGGACGAACACCGGGGAGCTGTTTTTT.

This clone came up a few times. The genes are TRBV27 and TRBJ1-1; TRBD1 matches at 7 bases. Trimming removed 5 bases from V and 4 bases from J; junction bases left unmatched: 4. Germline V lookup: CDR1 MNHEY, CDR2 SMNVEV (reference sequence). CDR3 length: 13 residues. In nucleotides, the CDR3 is TGTGCCAGCAGTCCCCGGACAGGCACTGAAGCTTTCTTT. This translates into CASSPRTGTEAFF.

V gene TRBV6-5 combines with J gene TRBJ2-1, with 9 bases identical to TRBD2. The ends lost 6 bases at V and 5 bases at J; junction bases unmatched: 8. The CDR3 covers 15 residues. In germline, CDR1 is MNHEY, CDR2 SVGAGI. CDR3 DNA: TGTGCCAGCAGGAAAGCGGGGGGACACCACAATGAGCAGTTCTTC. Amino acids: CASRKAGGHHNEQFF.

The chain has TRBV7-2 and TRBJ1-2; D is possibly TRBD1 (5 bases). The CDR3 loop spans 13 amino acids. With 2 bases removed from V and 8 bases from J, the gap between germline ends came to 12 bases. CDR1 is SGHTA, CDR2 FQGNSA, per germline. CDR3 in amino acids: CASSLSPGQGYTF. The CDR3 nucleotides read TGTGCCAGCAGCTTATCCCCAGGGCAGGGCTACACCTTC.